This T cell receptor beta chain was captured by sequencing in a study of response to subunit inactivated influenza vaccine. The V end was cut by 3 bases, the J end by 2 bases, with 6 bases between. There are 13 residues in the CDR3. TCRdb called the RT-PCR reads again in MiXCR, with one record for every CDR3 protein. The profile covers hundreds of thousands of distinct CDR3 sequences, with roughly 25% appearing a single time and approximately 2% taken by the ten largest. Study findings and constraints: That few new T cells are recruited by each seasonal influenza vaccination was the authors' suggestion.

To note about this clonotype: What it binds is unknown.

The specimen comprised CD4+ T cells sorted from PBMCs, sampled 5 to 6 days after vaccination. This clonotype was obtained from a man aged 45-60 years who received an inactivated influenza vaccine. The chain employs TRBV12-3 or TRBV12-4 and TRBJ2-3, with D unresolved. The CDR3 here is CASSFSNTDTQYF. The CDR3 DNA reads TGTGCCAGCAGTTTCTCTAACACAGATACGCAGTATTTT.